This TCR beta chain was identified in a study of OX40 agonist ivuxolimab in advanced cancers. About the study as a whole: Ivuxolimab was an agonistic, fully human IgG2 monoclonal antibody directed against OX40 (CD134), a costimulatory receptor. Intravenous ivuxolimab was administered to patients every 2 weeks at six dose levels: 0.01, 0.1, 0.3, 1.5, 3 and 10 mg/kg. Of the roughly 54 dose-escalation patients, hepatocellular carcinoma was present in 19, melanoma in approximately 15, renal cell carcinoma in 9 and head and neck cancer in 9. In the dose-escalation cohort, approximately 82% of patients were male, and the mean age was roughly 60 years, with a range of roughly 20 to 79. Patients were allowed to have had prior anti-PD-1, anti-PD-L1 or anti-CTLA-4 therapy, and 40% of the dose-escalation patients had previously received checkpoint inhibitors. Partial responses were achieved by three dose-escalation patients, of whom one had hepatocellular carcinoma and two had cutaneous melanoma. The purpose of peripheral TCRbeta sequencing was to test whether ivuxolimab changed TCR sequence diversity and led to clonal T-cell expansion. The monotherapy dose-escalation portion (N ≈ 50 patients) of the phase I ivuxolimab trial is reported in the paper. The study at large found these results: Low levels of normalized T-cell clonal expansion were also seen in some nonresponding patients. The antigen specificity of the clonally expanded peripheral T cells was not determined. At doses from 0.1 to 3.0 mg/kg, clonal expansion was seen in both CD4+ and CD8+ blood T cells between baseline and week 6. In partial responders in the 0.1-3.0 mg/kg groups, normalized peripheral clonal expansion was found to be among the lowest, especially among CD8+ T cells. After ivuxolimab, CD8+ T cells had more expanded clones than CD4+ T cells on average.

CDR1 and CDR2, looked up from the germline V gene, are SGHAT and FQNNGV. V drops 4 bases and J drops 3 bases, leaving 19 bases in between. The CDR3 sequence holds 17 residues, the cysteine and phenylalanine included. Only CDR3 DNA is held: 51 bases, read in frame from base 1. In regard to this clone: Its antigen specificity is not known. The record has no base qualities; no much larger clone is one base away.

Patients with autoimmune disease history or receiving systemic immunosuppression were excluded from the trial. Peripheral blood for TCR sequencing was collected from all dose cohorts at baseline, on cycle 4 day 1, and on cycle 7 day 1. Samples came from an open-label, multicenter, first-in-human phase I dose-escalation trial of ivuxolimab. Adults with locally advanced or metastatic melanoma, renal cell, hepatocellular, or head and neck squamous cell carcinoma were enrolled in the trial. Before TCR sequencing, CD4+ T cells and CD8+ T cells were sorted from peripheral blood as separate populations. Genomic DNA was extracted from sorted cells for sequencing of the TCRbeta CDR3 region. TCRbeta CDR3 regions were sequenced using the immunoSEQ Assay. TCRdb mirrors the immuneACCESS table, restricted to in-frame sequences. Some clones are absent from its copies; in checked studies, under half trace to an unresolved V gene, and the reason for the others is unknown. This sample comprises about 32,000 clones, around 84% of them detected only once. The ten largest clones add up to approximately 21% of the sample.

The sequence links TRBV11-2 to TRBJ2-1; the D gene is perhaps TRBD2, from 6 matching bases. This specimen consisted of CD4+ or CD8+ T cells sorted from blood, obtained in a trial of the OX40 agonist ivuxolimab. The receptor was derived from an adult with an advanced solid tumor such as melanoma, head and neck, liver or kidney cancer. For the CDR3, the sequence is CASSYRDFSLLYNEQFF. The DNA reads TGTGCCAGCAGCTACCGGGACTTCTCACTTCTCTACAATGAGCAGTTCTTC.